This TCR beta chain comes out of a study of OX40 agonist ivuxolimab in advanced cancers. Sequencing used immunoSEQ multiplex PCR; TCRdb keeps in-frame clones, though not all of them. Of around 46,000 clones in the sample, approximately 89% were seen once. The V end was cut by 4 bases, the J end by 4 bases, with 11 bases between. Germline CDR1 LNHDA, CDR2 SQIVND (reference sequence). The CDR3 loop spans 14 amino acids. The origin of this receptor is an adult with an advanced solid tumor such as melanoma, head and neck, liver or kidney cancer. Source: CD4+ or CD8+ T cells sorted from blood, taken in a trial of the OX40 agonist ivuxolimab. The rearrangement links TRBV19 to TRBJ2-4; D gene uncertain. The CDR3 DNA is TGTGCCAGTAGTAAATACTACGGGAAAAACATTCAGTACTTC. Amino acid sequence: CASSKYYGKNIQYF.